This T cell receptor (beta chain) emerged from a study of blood T cell repertoires in COVID-19. From germline, CDR1 is LNHDA and CDR2 SQIVND (reference sequence). The V gene lost 5 bases and the J gene lost 3 bases, with 13 bases spanning the gap. This CDR3 spans 14 amino acids. TCRdb's copy holds only in-frame clones and misses some; the assay was immunoSEQ multiplex PCR. The repertoire includes around 140,000 clones, around 90% of them detected once, and more than 2.5% sits in the top ten. V is TRBV19 and J is TRBJ1-1; D may be TRBD1 (5 bases). The sequenced sample consisted of peripheral blood. This receptor was obtained from a human donor with COVID-19, enrolled during active disease. The donor label of this sample is uncertain. As DNA, the CDR3 is TGTGCCAGTAGTTGGCAGGGTGGGGACACTGAAGCTTTCTTT. It yields the protein CASSWQGGDTEAFF. Supplemented by reference TRBV19 and TRBJ1-1, the full variable domain reads DGGITQSPKYLFRKEGQNVTLSCEQNLNHDAMYWYRQDPGQGLRLIYYSQIVNDFQKGDIAEGYSVSREKKESFPLTVTSAQKNPTAFYLCASSWQGGDTEAFFGQGTRLTVV.